Shown below are 25 T cell receptor beta chains from a single sample sequenced in a study of cytomegalovirus exposure and HLA in healthy donors. The PCR contained 60 Vbeta and 13 Jbeta primers. The table came from immunoSEQ multiplex PCR; TCRdb's copy has only in-frame clones and leaves some out. The sample lists 110,000 or so clones, roughly 76% seen once, with roughly a sixth in the top ten. The source material was PBMCs. The receptors shown here come from a man over 45 in good health and CMV-seropositive.

The chain joins TRBV11-2 to TRBJ1-2; D is perhaps TRBD1 (6 bases). CDR1 is SGHAT, CDR2 FQNNGV, per germline. With 4 bases removed from V and 2 bases from J, the gap between germline ends came to 11 bases. The CDR3 is 14 residues long. CDR3 in DNA: TGTGCCAGCAGCTGGGCGGACAGCAACTATGGCTACACCTTC. Residues: CASSWADSNYGYTF. Combining the CDR3 with reference TRBV11-2 and TRBJ1-2 gives the whole variable domain EAGVAQSPRYKIIEKRQSVAFWCNPISGHATLYWYQQILGQGPKLLIQFQNNGVVDDSQLPKDRFSAERLKGVDSTLKIQPAKLEDSAVYLCASSWADSNYGYTFGSGTRLTVV.

The J gene is TRBJ1-5, the V gene TRBV7-9, with 8 bases identical to TRBD1. With 5 bases clipped from V and 1 base from J, the junction kept 7 bases outside the gene matches. CDR1 and CDR2 from the germline V gene are SEHNR and FQNEAQ (reference sequence). This CDR3 has 16 residues. CDR3 protein: CASSRGQGASNQPQHF. CDR3 nucleotide sequence: TGTGCCAGCAGCCGTGGACAGGGAGCGAGCAATCAGCCCCAGCATTTT.

This chain joins TRBV5-1 and TRBJ2-2; D uncertain. V was trimmed by 3 bases and J by 0 bases, leaving 15 bases between them. From germline, CDR1 is SGHRS and CDR2 YFSETQ. The CDR3 covers 17 residues. The CDR3 region has the DNA TGCGCCAGCAGCTCTTCAACAGCTTACCCGAACACCGGGGAGCTGTTTTTT. Translating it yields CASSSSTAYPNTGELFF.

This clone was detected a few times. The chain joins TRBV19 to TRBJ2-1, with 10 bases fitting TRBD2. After removal of 1 base from V and 9 bases from J, the junction contained 6 bases not matched to a gene. This CDR3 has 15 amino acids. The germline CDR1 and CDR2 sequences are LNHDA and SQIVND (reference sequence). The DNA for the CDR3 is TGTGCCAGTAGTATAGGGGGTAGCGGGGGGATTGAGCAGTTCTTC. Residues: CASSIGGSGGIEQFF. The full variable domain, with the rest looked up from reference TRBV19 and TRBJ2-1, is DGGITQSPKYLFRKEGQNVTLSCEQNLNHDAMYWYRQDPGQGLRLIYYSQIVNDFQKGDIAEGYSVSREKKESFPLTVTSAQKNPTAFYLCASSIGGSGGIEQFFGPGTRLTVL.

This clone has only a few counts. V is TRBV5-4 and J is TRBJ1-2, with D tentatively TRBD1 (6 bases). Trimming removed 4 bases from V and 8 bases from J, with 18 bases in between. The germline CDR1 and CDR2 sequences are SGHNT and YYREEE (reference sequence). This CDR3 has 14 residues. The CDR3 DNA follows: TGTGCCAGCAGCCTACGACAGGTCCAATGGGGCTACACCTTC. This encodes CASSLRQVQWGYTF.

This chain links TRBV4-3 with TRBJ2-5; 10 bases are a match to TRBD1. From germline, CDR1 is LGHNA and CDR2 YSLEER. Trimming at V came to 5 bases and at J to 1 base, leaving 1 base not matched to a gene. This CDR3 is built from 14 residues. CDR3 DNA sequence: TGCGCCAGCAGCAGGGACAGGGGCCAAGAGACCCAGTACTTC. Amino acids: CASSRDRGQETQYF.

The CDR3 DNA sequence: TGTGCCAGCAGTTTTTATCCCGGGAGTGGGTATGGCTACACCTTC. Translation gives CASSFYPGSGYGYTF. The rearrangement links TRBV27 to TRBJ1-2; D is uncertain. The CDR3 contains 15 residues. The germline CDR1 and CDR2 sequences are MNHEY and SMNVEV (reference sequence). The V end was cut by 3 bases, the J end by 5 bases, with 16 bases between.

This clone was seen only once. The genes are TRBV7-2 and TRBJ2-2, with D perhaps matching TRBD1 (5 bases). Trimming cost V 5 bases and J 4 bases, with 23 bases left between them. Germline lookup yields CDR1 SGHTA and CDR2 FQGNSA. The CDR3 is 18 amino acids. For the CDR3, the DNA is TGTGCCAGCAGCCCAGCCTTTCCTTTGGGGCCGGGCACCGGGGAGCTGTTTTTT. This translates into CASSPAFPLGPGTGELFF. The full variable domain, its missing parts supplied by reference TRBV7-2 and TRBJ2-2, is GAGVSQSPSNKVTEKGKDVELRCDPISGHTALYWYRQSLGQGLEFLIYFQGNSAPDKSGLPSDRFSAERTGGSVSTLTIQRTQQEDSAVYLCASSPAFPLGPGTGELFFGEGSRLTVL.

The chain uses TRBV2 and TRBJ1-5; possibly TRBD1 for D (5 bases). CDR1 is SNHLY, CDR2 FYNNEI, per germline. The CDR3 sequence is 14 residues long. Trimming took off 2 bases at V and 3 bases at J, with 8 bases between the two ends. CDR3 loop: CASSERRANQPQHF. The CDR3 DNA sequence: TGTGCCAGCAGTGAACGCAGGGCCAATCAGCCCCAGCATTTT.

This chain connects TRBV11-3 to TRBJ1-5; D might be TRBD1 (5 bases). The CDR3 spans 13 residues. Germline CDR1 and CDR2: SGHNT and YENEEA. Trimming removed 2 bases from V and 6 bases from J, with 8 bases in between. The CDR3 nucleotides read TGTGCCAGCAGCTTATGGGACTTTCAGCCCCAGCATTTT. Amino acid sequence: CASSLWDFQPQHF.

This sequence joins TRBV28 and TRBJ2-3; 8 nucleotides line up with TRBD2. Germline CDR1 is MDHEN and CDR2 is SYDVKM. Trimming removed 5 bases from V and 4 bases from J; junction bases left unmatched: 11. The CDR3 is made up of 16 amino acids. DNA for the CDR3: TGTGCCAGCAGTAAGAGCGGGAGTATTGAGGCAGATACGCAGTATTTT. It yields the protein CASSKSGSIEADTQYF.

This chain connects TRBV28 to TRBJ1-4; 7 bases are shared with TRBD1. V was clipped by 5 bases and J by 6 bases; unmatched bases: 3. The germline CDR1 and CDR2 sequences are MDHEN and SYDVKM. The CDR3 contains 13 residues. In DNA form, the CDR3 reads TGTGCCAGCAGTCCAGGACAGGATGAAAAACTGTTTTTT. It yields the protein CASSPGQDEKLFF.

The genes are TRBV25-1 and TRBJ2-7; D is possibly TRBD1 (5 bases). The CDR3 runs to 12 residues. In germline, CDR1 is MGHDK, CDR2 SYGVNS. V was shortened by 5 bases and J by 3 bases, with 8 bases between the two germline ends. DNA for the CDR3: TGTGCCAGCAGTTTCGACAGCTACGAGCAGTACTTC. Residues: CASSFDSYEQYF.

The chain carries TRBV6-6 and TRBJ2-1; 7 bases map to TRBD1. CDR1 MNHNY and CDR2 SVGAGI come from the germline V gene (reference sequence). The V and J ends lost 3 bases and 4 bases, in that order; junction bases with no gene match: 6. This CDR3 contains 15 residues. CDR3 coding DNA: TGTGCCAGCAGTTATCGGGACAGCTTGTACAATGAGCAGTTCTTC. Translating it yields CASSYRDSLYNEQFF.

In its sample, this clone was seen once. The chain is built from TRBV5-1 and TRBJ1-3; TRBD1 aligns across 8 bases. Germline CDR1 SGHRS, CDR2 YFSETQ. The J segment lost 0 bases and the V segment lost 4 bases, leaving 6 bases of the junction unmatched. The CDR3 is 16 amino acids. CDR3 bases: TGCGCCAGCAGCGACAGGGACAGGCCCTCTGGAAACACCATATATTTT. Protein sequence: CASSDRDRPSGNTIYF.

This chain links TRBV19 with TRBJ2-7; TRBD2 might be the D (6 bases). The germline V gene has CDR1 LNHDA and CDR2 SQIVND (reference sequence). CDR3 length: 13 amino acids. Trimming left V 5 bases short and J 5 bases short, with 13 bases between. The CDR3 DNA follows: TGTGCCAGTAGTTTCAGCGGGTGGAACGAGCAGTACTTC. This codes for CASSFSGWNEQYF.

The rearrangement uses TRBV6-5 and TRBJ2-5; 7 nucleotides line up with TRBD2. CDR1 is MNHEY, CDR2 SVGAGI, per germline. The V gene end was trimmed by 8 bases and the J gene end by 3 bases; junction bases not matched to a gene: 12. The CDR3 has 15 amino acids. The CDR3 sequence: CASRRPSGTKETQYF. In DNA form, the CDR3 reads TGTGCCAGCCGCCGACCTAGCGGAACGAAAGAGACCCAGTACTTC.

This chain links TRBV9 with TRBJ2-1, with 14 bases that match TRBD2. The V gene end was trimmed by 0 bases and the J gene end by 7 bases; junction bases not matched to a gene: 6. This CDR3 region has 17 residues. Germline V CDR1 and CDR2: SGDLS, YYNGEE. The CDR3 here is CASSVGLAGGLSNEQFF. CDR3 nucleotide sequence: TGTGCCAGCAGCGTAGGACTAGCGGGGGGGCTATCGAATGAGCAGTTCTTC.

The chain uses TRBV19 and TRBJ1-1, with TRBD1 matching over 11 bases. The germline CDR1 and CDR2 sequences are LNHDA and SQIVND (reference sequence). This CDR3 has 16 amino acids. After removal of 6 bases from V and 0 bases from J, the junction contained 6 bases not matched to a gene. CDR3 region: CASSRTGGFMNTEAFF. In nucleotides, the CDR3 is TGTGCCAGTAGCCGGACAGGGGGCTTTATGAACACTGAAGCTTTCTTT.

V and J are TRBV11-2 and TRBJ1-2; D perhaps matches TRBD1 (6 bases). V gave up 4 bases and J gave up 2 bases, with 17 bases separating them. The CDR3 contains 16 residues. CDR1 is SGHAT and CDR2 is FQNNGV in the germline V gene. The CDR3 loop is CASSSSPGTSNYGYTF. The CDR3 nucleotides are TGTGCCAGCAGCTCCTCTCCCGGGACATCAAACTATGGCTACACCTTC.

The chain joins TRBV2 to TRBJ1-5, with 8 positions matching TRBD1. Germline V gene lookup returns CDR1 SNHLY and CDR2 FYNNEI. CDR3 length: 14 residues. V shed 4 bases, J shed 5 bases, and the junction held 4 bases outside the gene matches. The CDR3 spells CASSGTGQDQPQHF. The CDR3, as DNA: TGTGCCAGCAGTGGGACAGGGCAAGATCAGCCCCAGCATTTT.

With regard to this clone: The sample contains more than one DNA sequence encoding this CDR3. The CDR3 spells CASSHSGSSYNEQFF. CDR3 coding DNA: TGCGCCAGCAGCCACAGCGGAAGCTCCTACAATGAGCAGTTCTTC. This sequence joins TRBV4-1 and TRBJ2-1, with D possibly matching TRBD2 (5 bases). V lost 3 bases and J 0 bases, leaving 9 bases between the germline ends. The germline CDR1 and CDR2 sequences are MGHRA and YSYEKL. The CDR3 is made up of 15 amino acids.

The genes are TRBV5-1 and TRBJ2-1; 7 bases align to TRBD1. The junction had 10 bases not matched to a gene; V was cut back by 5 bases and J by 5 bases. The CDR3 is 15 residues long. Germline V gene lookup returns CDR1 SGHRS and CDR2 YFSETQ. CDR3 nucleotide sequence: TGCGCCAGCAGGGTTGGGGTAGGGGGCAACAATGAGCAGTTCTTC. It yields the protein CASRVGVGGNNEQFF.

This clone has a handful of counts. The chain recombines TRBV5-4 with TRBJ2-7; D is possibly TRBD1 (5 bases). From germline, CDR1 is SGHNT and CDR2 YYREEE (reference sequence). The CDR3 length is 14 residues. V gave up 4 bases and J gave up 5 bases, with 16 bases separating them. CDR3 amino acids: CASSLAGYPDEQYF. The CDR3 coding sequence is TGTGCCAGCAGCCTCGCAGGGTATCCGGACGAGCAGTACTTC.

This chain uses TRBV11-2 with TRBJ1-1, with 10 bases lining up with TRBD1. From germline, CDR1 is SGHAT and CDR2 FQNNGV. The V and J ends lost 5 bases and 1 base, in that order; junction bases with no gene match: 10. The CDR3 sequence is 17 residues long. The DNA for the CDR3 is TGTGCCAGCAGCCCCCGGGGACAGGGGCCCCGGAACACTGAAGCTTTCTTT. Translated: CASSPRGQGPRNTEAFF. Filled out from reference TRBV11-2 and TRBJ1-1, the complete variable domain reads EAGVAQSPRYKIIEKRQSVAFWCNPISGHATLYWYQQILGQGPKLLIQFQNNGVVDDSQLPKDRFSAERLKGVDSTLKIQPAKLEDSAVYLCASSPRGQGPRNTEAFFGQGTRLTVV.